This T cell receptor beta chain was profiled in a study of T cells in Graves' hyperthyroidism and ophthalmopathy. Germline V CDR1 and CDR2: SGHNT, YENEEA. J was trimmed by 5 bases and V by 0 bases; bases with no gene match: 6. The CDR3 sequence is 16 residues long. On this clonotype: What it recognizes is unknown.

Amplification of TCR beta CDR3 regions was performed using RNA transcripts as template. An initial round of RT-PCR targeting the TCR CDR3 relied on the HTBI primer set. In TCRdb, the multiplex PCR reads were re-called with MiXCR into one record per CDR3 protein. Of some 210,000 distinct CDR3 sequences listed, 15% to 20% are singletons. Exclusion of patients followed from uncontrolled infection, other autoimmune disease, pregnancy or lactation. Every diagnosis used clinical symptoms, serum thyroxine and TRAb, thyroid ultrasound and orbital computed tomography. Study-level results: Through a model of 13 V-J features, ophthalmopathy was separated from stable hyperthyroidism.

V is TRBV11-3 and J is TRBJ2-7; the match to TRBD1 covers 11 bases. The source is a man aged 50 to 60 with Graves' hyperthyroidism. Input material: blood. As DNA, the CDR3 is TGTGCCAGCAGCTTAGAGCGGACAGGGGGCCGGGACGAGCAGTACTTC. Its translation is CASSLERTGGRDEQYF.